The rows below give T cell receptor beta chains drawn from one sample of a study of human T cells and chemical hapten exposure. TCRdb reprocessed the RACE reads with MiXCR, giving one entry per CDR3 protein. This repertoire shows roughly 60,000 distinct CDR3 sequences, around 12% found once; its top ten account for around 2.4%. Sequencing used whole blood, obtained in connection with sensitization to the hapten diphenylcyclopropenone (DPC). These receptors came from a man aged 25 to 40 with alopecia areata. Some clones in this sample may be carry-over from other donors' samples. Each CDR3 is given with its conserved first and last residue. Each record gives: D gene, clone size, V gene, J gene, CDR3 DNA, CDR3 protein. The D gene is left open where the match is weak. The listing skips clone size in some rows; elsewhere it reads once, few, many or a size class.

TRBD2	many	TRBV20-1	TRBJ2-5	TGCAGTGCTAAAAACGCAGCTAGCGGGGGGCAACAAGAGACCCAGTACTTC	CSAKNAASGGQQETQYF
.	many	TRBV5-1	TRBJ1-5	TGCGCCAGCAGCGAACAGGGACATCAGCCCCAGCATTTT	CASSEQGHQPQHF
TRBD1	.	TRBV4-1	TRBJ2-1	TGCGCCAGCAGCTATCCGGCGCTGGGACAGGGTAATGAGCAGTTCTTC	CASSYPALGQGNEQFF
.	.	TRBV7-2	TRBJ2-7	TGTGCCAGCAGCTTAGGCAGCCTGGATTTAGGGCAGTACTTC	CASSLGSLDLGQYF
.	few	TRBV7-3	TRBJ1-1	TGTGCCAGCAGCTCAGCGGCAGGCACTGAAGCTTTCTTT	CASSSAAGTEAFF
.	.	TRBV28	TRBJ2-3	TGTGCCAGCAGTTACTCCCTAGATTCCGCAGATACGCAGTATTTT	CASSYSLDSADTQYF
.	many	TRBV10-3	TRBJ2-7	TGTGCCATCAGTGGGTTAGAAAAAACCTACGAGCAGTACTTC	CAISGLEKTYEQYF
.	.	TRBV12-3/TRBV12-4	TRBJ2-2	TGTGCCAGCAAAGGACAGAGGAACACCGGGGAGCTGTTTTTT	CASKGQRNTGELFF
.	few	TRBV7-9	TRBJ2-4	TGTGCCAGCAGCCAACAGGGCCCAGCCAAAAACATTCAGTACTTC	CASSQQGPAKNIQYF
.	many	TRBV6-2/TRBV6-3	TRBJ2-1	TGTGCCAGCAGCTTAATACAGGGGGGGTACAATGAGCAGTTCTTC	CASSLIQGGYNEQFF
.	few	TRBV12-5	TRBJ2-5	TGTGCTAGTGGTTTGGTAGGGCAAGAGACCCAGTACTTC	CASGLVGQETQYF
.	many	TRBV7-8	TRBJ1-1	TGTGCCAGCAGCTTGGGTAAGCGGGGTAACACTGAAGCTTTCTTT	CASSLGKRGNTEAFF
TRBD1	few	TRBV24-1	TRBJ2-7	TGTGCCACCGCCGGGACAGGGGACGCCTACGAGCAGTACTTC	CATAGTGDAYEQYF
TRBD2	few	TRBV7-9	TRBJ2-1	TGTGCCAGCAGCCTGGGACTAGGCTACAATGAGCAGTTCTTC	CASSLGLGYNEQFF
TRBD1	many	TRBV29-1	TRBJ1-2	TGCAGCGTTGCCTCCGGGACAGGGGGCGAGGCCTATGGCTACACCTTC	CSVASGTGGEAYGYTF
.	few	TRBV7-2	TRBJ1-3	TGTGCCAGCAGCAGCAGGGACACCATATATTTT	CASSSRDTIYF
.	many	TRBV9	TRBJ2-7	TGTGCCAGCAGCCCGCGGGACAGTGACTCCTACGAGCAGTACTTC	CASSPRDSDSYEQYF
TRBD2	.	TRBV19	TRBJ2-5	TGTGCCAGTAGTATCGCAGGACTAGCGGAAGAGACCCAGTACTTC	CASSIAGLAEETQYF
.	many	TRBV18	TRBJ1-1	TGTGCCAGCTCACCACCGCAGGGGCGCTTTACCACTGAAGCTTTCTTT	CASSPPQGRFTTEAFF
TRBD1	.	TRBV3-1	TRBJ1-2	TGTGCCAGCAGCCAAGATATTATGCCACAGGGGGCGGGCTACACCTTC	CASSQDIMPQGAGYTF
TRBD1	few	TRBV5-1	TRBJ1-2	TGCGCCAGCAGCAAAAACAGGGGACATAACTATGGCTACACCTTC	CASSKNRGHNYGYTF
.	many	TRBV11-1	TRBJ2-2	TGTGCCAGCAGCTTAGTCACTAGCAGTGCCGGGGAGCTGTTTTTT	CASSLVTSSAGELFF
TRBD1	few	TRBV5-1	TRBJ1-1	TGCGCCAGCAGCTTTGGAGGGCGTCAGGGGGTCACTGAAGCTTTCTTT	CASSFGGRQGVTEAFF
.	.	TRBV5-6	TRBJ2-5	TGTGCCAGCAGCTTGGTGGCAGGGGCCAAGACCCAGTACTTC	CASSLVAGAKTQYF
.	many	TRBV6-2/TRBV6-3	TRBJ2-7	TGTGCCAGCAGTCCCCCCGTTATCTCCTACGAGCAGTACTTC	CASSPPVISYEQYF
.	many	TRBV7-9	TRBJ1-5	TGTGCCAGCAGCTTAGACAGCTTTCAGCCCCAGCATTTT	CASSLDSFQPQHF
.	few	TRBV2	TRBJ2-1	TGTGCCAGCAGTGAAGCGGGGGGGCCCTTTTACAATGAGCAGTTCTTC	CASSEAGGPFYNEQFF
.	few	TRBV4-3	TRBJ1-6	TGCGCCAGCAGCCAATTAAGGAGAGGTGGTAATTCACCCCTCCACTTT	CASSQLRRGGNSPLHF
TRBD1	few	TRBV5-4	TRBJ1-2	TGTGCCTGCAGCCTCGGACAGGGCAACTATGGCTACACCTTC	CACSLGQGNYGYTF
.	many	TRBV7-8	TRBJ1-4	TGTGCCAGCAGCTTAGGGACAGCCGAAAAACTGTTTTTT	CASSLGTAEKLFF
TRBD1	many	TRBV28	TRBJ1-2	TGTGCCAGCAGGCCCGGAGGGGAGGGGGCGTTTAATGGCTACACCTTC	CASRPGGEGAFNGYTF
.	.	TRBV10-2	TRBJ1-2	TGCGCCAGCAGTGAGTCCTGGCAGGACGGCTCCTTC	CASSESWQDGSF
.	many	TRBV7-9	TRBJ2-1	TGTGCCAGCAGCTTAGCGATATACGTCGAGGGCGGATTGCATGAGCAGTTCTTC	CASSLAIYVEGGLHEQFF
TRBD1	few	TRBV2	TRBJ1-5	TGTGCCAGCAGGGCCGACAGGGCTAGCAATCAGCCCCAGCATTTT	CASRADRASNQPQHF
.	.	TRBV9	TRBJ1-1	TGTGCCAGCAGCGCCAGACAGGCTACCATCCAAGCTTTCTTT	CASSARQATIQAFF
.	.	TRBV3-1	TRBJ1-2	TGTGCCAGCAGCCAAGTAGGGGGGAACTATGGCTACACCTTC	CASSQVGGNYGYTF
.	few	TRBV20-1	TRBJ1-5	TGCAGTGCTCACCACACATCTGATCAGCCCCAGCATTTT	CSAHHTSDQPQHF
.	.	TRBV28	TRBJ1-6	TGTGCCAGCAGTACACCCGGGGCAGGGTCCTTTCCCCTCCACTTT	CASSTPGAGSFPLHF
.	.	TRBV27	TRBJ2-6	TGTGCCAGCACTCAGTGGCGGGACTCTGGGGCCAACGTCCTGACTTTC	CASTQWRDSGANVLTF
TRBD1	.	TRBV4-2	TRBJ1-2	TGTGCCAGCAGCCAACCCGGACAGGGGGCGGGTTATGGCTACACCTTC	CASSQPGQGAGYGYTF
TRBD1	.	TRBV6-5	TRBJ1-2	TGTGCCAGCAGTTACGCAGGGGGCATCTATGGCTACACCTTC	CASSYAGGIYGYTF
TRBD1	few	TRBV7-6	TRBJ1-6	TGTGCCAGCAGCCCAGAGGACAGGGGCGGCTCACCCCTCCACTTT	CASSPEDRGGSPLHF